This T cell receptor (beta chain) was obtained from a study of control samples from healthy donors and cancer patients. Here immunoSEQ multiplex PCR was the method, and the copy in TCRdb shows in-frame clones only, minus some. Of roughly 450,000 clones in the sample, around nine tenths were seen once. The CDR3 consists of 15 residues. J was trimmed by 7 bases and V by 0 bases; bases with no gene match: 5. Germline CDR1 is SGHDN and CDR2 is FVKESK. The clonotype originates from a man aged 35 to 55 with head and neck cancer. The V call is TRBV14, the J call TRBJ2-7, with 11 bases identical to TRBD2. Input material: PBMCs. CDR3 region: CASSQDPSGRWEQYF. In DNA form, the CDR3 reads TGTGCCAGCAGCCAAGATCCTAGCGGGAGGTGGGAGCAGTACTTC.